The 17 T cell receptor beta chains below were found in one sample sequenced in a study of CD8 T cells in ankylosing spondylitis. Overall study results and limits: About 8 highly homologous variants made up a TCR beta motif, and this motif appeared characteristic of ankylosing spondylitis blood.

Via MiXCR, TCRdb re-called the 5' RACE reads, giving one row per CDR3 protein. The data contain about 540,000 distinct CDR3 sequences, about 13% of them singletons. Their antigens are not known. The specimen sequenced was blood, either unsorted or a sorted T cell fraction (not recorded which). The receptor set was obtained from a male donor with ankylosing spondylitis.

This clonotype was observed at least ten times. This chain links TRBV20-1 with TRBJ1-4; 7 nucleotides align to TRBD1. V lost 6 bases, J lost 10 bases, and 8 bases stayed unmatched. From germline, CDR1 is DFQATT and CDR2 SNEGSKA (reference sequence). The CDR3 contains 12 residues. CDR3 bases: TGCAGTGCGCGGTCGGCAGGGGGAAAACTGTTTTTT. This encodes CSARSAGGKLFF.

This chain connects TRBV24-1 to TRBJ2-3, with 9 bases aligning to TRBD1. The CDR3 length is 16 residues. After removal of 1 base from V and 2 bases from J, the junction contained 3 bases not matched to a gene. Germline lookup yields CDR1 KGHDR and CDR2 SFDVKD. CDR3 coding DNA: TGTGCCACCAGTGATTTAGGGGACAGGGACACAGATACGCAGTATTTT. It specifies CATSDLGDRDTDTQYF.

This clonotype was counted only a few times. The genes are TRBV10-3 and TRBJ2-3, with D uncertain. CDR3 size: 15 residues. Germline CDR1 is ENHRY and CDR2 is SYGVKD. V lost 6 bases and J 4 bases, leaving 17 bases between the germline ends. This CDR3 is CAISPGQIKADTQYF. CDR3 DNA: TGTGCCATCAGCCCGGGTCAGATTAAAGCAGATACGCAGTATTTT.

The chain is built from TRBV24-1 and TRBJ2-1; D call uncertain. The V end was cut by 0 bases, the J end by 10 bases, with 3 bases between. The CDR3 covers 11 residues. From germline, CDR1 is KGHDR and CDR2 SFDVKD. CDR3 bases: TGTGCCACCAGTGATTTGCGGGAGCAGTTCTTC. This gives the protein CATSDLREQFF.

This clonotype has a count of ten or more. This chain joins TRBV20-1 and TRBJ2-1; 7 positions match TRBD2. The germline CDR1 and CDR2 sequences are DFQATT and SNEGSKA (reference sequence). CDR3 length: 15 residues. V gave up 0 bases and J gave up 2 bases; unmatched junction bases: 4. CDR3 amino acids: CSARDGSGAYNEQFF. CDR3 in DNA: TGCAGTGCTAGAGATGGCAGCGGGGCCTACAATGAGCAGTTCTTC.

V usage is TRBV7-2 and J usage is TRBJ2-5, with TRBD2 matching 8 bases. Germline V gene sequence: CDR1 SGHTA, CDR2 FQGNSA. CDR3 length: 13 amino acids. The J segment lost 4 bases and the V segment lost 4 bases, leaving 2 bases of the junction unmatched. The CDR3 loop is CASSWGLVETQYF. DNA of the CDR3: TGTGCCAGCAGCTGGGGACTAGTAGAGACCCAGTACTTC.

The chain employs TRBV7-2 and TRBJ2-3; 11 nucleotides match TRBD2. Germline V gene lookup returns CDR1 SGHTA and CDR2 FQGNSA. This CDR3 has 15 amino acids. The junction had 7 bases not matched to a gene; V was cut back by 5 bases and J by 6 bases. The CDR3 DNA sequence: TGTGCCAGCAGCAGAGGGGTAGCGGGAGGGGATACGCAGTATTTT. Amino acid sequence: CASSRGVAGGDTQYF.

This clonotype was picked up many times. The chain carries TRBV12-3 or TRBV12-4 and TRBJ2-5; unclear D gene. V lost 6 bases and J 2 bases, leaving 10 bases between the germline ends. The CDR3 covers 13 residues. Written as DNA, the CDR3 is TGTGCCAGCAGCGGACCAGAGCAAGAGACCCAGTACTTC. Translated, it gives CASSGPEQETQYF.

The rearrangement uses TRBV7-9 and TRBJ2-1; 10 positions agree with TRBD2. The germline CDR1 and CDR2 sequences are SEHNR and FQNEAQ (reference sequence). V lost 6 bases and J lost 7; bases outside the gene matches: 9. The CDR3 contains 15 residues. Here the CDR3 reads CASRSSGRAKNEQFF. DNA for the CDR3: TGTGCCAGCAGATCGAGCGGGAGGGCCAAGAATGAGCAGTTCTTC. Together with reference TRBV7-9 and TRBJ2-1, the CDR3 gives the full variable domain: DTGVSQNPRHKITKRGQNVTFRCDPISEHNRLYWYRQTLGQGPEFLTYFQNEAQLEKSRLLSDRFSAERPKGSFSTLEIQRTEQGDSAMYLCASRSSGRAKNEQFFGPGTRLTVL.

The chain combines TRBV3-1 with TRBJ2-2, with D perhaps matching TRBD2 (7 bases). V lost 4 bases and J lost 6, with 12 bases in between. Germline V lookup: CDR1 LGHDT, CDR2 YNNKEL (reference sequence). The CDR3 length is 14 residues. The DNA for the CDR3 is TGTGCCAGCAGCCCGTCGGGGGGCGCCGGGGAGCTGTTTTTT. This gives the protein CASSPSGGAGELFF.

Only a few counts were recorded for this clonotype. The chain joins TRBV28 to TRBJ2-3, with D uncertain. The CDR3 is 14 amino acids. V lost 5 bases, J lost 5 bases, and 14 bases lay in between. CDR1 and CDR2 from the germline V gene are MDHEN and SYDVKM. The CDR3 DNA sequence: TGTGCCAGCAGTCGCCCACTGACGGGAGATACGCAGTATTTT. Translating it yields CASSRPLTGDTQYF.

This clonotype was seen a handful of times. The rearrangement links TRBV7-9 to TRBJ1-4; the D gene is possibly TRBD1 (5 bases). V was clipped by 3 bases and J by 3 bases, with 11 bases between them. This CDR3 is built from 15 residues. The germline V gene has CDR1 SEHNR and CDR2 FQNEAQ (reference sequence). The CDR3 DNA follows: TGTGCCAGCAGCTTTTGGGACCGATCTAATGAAAAACTGTTTTTT. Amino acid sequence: CASSFWDRSNEKLFF. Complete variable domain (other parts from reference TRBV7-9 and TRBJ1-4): DTGVSQNPRHKITKRGQNVTFRCDPISEHNRLYWYRQTLGQGPEFLTYFQNEAQLEKSRLLSDRFSAERPKGSFSTLEIQRTEQGDSAMYLCASSFWDRSNEKLFFGSGTQLSVL.

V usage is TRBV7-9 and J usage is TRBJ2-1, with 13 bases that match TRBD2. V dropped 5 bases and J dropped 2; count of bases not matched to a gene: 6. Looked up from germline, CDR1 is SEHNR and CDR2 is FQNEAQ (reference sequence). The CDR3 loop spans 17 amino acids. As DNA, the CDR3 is TGTGCCAGCAGCCACGGGACTAGCGGGAACACCTACAATGAGCAGTTCTTC. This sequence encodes CASSHGTSGNTYNEQFF. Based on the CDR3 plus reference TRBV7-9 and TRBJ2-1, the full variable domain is DTGVSQNPRHKITKRGQNVTFRCDPISEHNRLYWYRQTLGQGPEFLTYFQNEAQLEKSRLLSDRFSAERPKGSFSTLEIQRTEQGDSAMYLCASSHGTSGNTYNEQFFGPGTRLTVL.

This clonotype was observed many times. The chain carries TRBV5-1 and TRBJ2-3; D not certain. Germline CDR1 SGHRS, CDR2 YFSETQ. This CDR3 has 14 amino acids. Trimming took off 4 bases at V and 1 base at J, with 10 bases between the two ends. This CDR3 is CASSREARTDTQYF. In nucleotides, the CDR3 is TGCGCCAGCAGCCGAGAGGCCCGCACAGATACGCAGTATTTT.

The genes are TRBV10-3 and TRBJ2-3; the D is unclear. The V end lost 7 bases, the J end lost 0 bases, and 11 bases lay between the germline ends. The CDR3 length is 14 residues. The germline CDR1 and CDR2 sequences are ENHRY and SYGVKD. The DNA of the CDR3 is TGTGCCATCAATGGCGGAACTAGCACAGATACGCAGTATTTT. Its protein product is CAINGGTSTDTQYF.

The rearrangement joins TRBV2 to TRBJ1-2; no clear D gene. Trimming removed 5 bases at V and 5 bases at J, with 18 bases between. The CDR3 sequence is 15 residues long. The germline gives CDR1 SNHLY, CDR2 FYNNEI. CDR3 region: CASSPDDNRGYGYTF. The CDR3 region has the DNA TGTGCCAGCAGTCCTGATGACAACCGCGGATATGGCTACACCTTC. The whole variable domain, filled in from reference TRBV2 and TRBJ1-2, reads EPEVTQTPSHQVTQMGQEVILRCVPISNHLYFYWYRQILGQKVEFLVSFYNNEISEKSEIFDDQFSVERPDGSNFTLKIRSTKLEDSAMYFCASSPDDNRGYGYTFGSGTRLTVV.

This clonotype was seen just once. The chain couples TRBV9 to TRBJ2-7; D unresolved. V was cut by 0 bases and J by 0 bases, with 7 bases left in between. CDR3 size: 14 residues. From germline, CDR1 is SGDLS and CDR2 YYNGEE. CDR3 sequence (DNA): TGTGCCAGCAGCGTAGAAGGCGACTCCTACGAGCAGTACTTC. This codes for CASSVEGDSYEQYF.